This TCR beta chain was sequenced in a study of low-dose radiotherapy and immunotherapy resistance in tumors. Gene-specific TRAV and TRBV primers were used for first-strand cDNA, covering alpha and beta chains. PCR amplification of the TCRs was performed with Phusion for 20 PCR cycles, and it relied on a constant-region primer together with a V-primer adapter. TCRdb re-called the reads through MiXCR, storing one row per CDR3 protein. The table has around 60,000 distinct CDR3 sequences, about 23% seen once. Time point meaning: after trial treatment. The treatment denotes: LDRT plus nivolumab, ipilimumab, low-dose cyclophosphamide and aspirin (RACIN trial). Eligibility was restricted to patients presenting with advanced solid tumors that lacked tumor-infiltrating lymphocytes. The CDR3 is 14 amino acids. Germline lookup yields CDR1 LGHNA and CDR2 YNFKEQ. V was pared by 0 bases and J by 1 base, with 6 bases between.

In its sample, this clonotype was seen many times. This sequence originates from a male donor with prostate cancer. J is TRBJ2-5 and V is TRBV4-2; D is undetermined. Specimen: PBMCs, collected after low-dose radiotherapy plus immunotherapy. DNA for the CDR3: TGTGCCAGCAGCCAAGATCCGCTCCAAGAGACCCAGTACTTC. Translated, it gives CASSQDPLQETQYF.